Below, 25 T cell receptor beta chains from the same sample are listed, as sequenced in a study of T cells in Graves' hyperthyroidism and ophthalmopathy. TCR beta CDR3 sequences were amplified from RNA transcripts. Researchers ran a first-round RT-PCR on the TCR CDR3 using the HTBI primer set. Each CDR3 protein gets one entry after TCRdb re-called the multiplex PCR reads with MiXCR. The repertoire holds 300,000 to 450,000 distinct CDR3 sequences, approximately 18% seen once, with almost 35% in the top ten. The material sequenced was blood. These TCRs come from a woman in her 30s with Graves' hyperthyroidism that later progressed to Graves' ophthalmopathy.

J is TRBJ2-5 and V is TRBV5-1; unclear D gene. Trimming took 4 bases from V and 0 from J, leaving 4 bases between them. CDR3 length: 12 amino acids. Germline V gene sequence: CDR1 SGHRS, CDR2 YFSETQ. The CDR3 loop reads CASSPHQETQYF. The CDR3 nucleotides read TGCGCCAGCAGCCCACACCAAGAGACCCAGTACTTC.

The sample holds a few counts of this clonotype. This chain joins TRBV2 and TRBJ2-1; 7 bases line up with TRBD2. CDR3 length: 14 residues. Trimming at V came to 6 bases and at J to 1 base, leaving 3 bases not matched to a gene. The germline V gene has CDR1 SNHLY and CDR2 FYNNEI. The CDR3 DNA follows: TGTGCCAGCAGGTCCGGGGGGTCCTACAATGAGCAGTTCTTC. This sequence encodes CASRSGGSYNEQFF. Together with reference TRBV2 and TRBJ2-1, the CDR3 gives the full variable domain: EPEVTQTPSHQVTQMGQEVILRCVPISNHLYFYWYRQILGQKVEFLVSFYNNEISEKSEIFDDQFSVERPDGSNFTLKIRSTKLEDSAMYFCASRSGGSYNEQFFGPGTRLTVL.

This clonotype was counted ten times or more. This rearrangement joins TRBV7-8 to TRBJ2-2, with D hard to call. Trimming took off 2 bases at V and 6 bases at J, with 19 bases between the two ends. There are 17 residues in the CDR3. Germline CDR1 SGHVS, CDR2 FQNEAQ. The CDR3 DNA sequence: TGTGCCAGCAGCTTAAGGGCAGCTGGAGTCTCGTCCGGGGAGCTGTTTTTT. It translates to CASSLRAAGVSSGELFF.

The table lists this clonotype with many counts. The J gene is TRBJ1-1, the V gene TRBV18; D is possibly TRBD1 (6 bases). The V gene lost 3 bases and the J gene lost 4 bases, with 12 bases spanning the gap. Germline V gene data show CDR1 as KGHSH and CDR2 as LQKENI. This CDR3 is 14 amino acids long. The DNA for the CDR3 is TGTGCCAGCTCACCGGGGGGGCGAGGCACTGAAGCTTTCTTT. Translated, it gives CASSPGGRGTEAFF.

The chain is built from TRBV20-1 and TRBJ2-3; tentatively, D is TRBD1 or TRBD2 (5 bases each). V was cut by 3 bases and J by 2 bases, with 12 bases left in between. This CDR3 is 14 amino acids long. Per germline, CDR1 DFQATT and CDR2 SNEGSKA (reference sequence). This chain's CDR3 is CSASDGTYTDTQYF. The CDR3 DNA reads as TGCAGTGCTAGCGACGGGACCTACACAGATACGCAGTATTTT.

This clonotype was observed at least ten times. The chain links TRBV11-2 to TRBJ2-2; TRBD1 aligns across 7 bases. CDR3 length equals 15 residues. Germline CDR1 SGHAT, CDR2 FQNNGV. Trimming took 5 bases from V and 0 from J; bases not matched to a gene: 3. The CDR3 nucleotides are TGTGCCAGCAGCGGCAGGGGGACGAACACCGGGGAGCTGTTTTTT. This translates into CASSGRGTNTGELFF.

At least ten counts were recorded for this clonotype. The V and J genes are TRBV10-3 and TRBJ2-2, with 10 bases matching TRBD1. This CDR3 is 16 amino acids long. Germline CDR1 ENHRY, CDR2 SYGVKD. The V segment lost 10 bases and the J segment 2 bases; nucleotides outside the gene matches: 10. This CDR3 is CATRTGGLSNTGELFF. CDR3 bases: TGTGCCACCCGGACAGGGGGACTATCTAACACCGGGGAGCTGTTTTTT.

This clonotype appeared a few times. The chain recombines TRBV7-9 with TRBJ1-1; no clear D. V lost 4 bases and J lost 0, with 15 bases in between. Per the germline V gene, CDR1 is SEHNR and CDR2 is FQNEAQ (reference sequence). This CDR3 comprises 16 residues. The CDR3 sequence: CASSSRVAAVNTEAFF. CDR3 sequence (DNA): TGTGCCAGCAGCTCTCGGGTGGCAGCAGTGAACACTGAAGCTTTCTTT.

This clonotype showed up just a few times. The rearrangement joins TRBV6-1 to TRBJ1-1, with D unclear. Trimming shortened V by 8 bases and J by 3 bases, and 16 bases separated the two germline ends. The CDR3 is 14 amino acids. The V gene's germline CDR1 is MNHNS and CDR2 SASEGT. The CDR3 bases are TGTGCCAGCCGAGTTAGTGACCCCGACACTGAAGCTTTCTTT. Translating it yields CASRVSDPDTEAFF.

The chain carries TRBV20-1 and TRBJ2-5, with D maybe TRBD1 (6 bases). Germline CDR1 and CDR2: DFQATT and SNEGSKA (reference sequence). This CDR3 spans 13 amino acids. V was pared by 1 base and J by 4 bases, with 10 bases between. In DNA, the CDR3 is TGCAGTGCTAGAGGCAGGGGAAGAGAGACCCAGTACTTC. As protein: CSARGRGRETQYF.

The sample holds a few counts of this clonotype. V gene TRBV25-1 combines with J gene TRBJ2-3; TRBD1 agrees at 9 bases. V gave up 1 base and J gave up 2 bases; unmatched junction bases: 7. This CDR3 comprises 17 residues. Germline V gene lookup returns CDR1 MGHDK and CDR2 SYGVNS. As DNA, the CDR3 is TGTGCCAGCAGTGAATTGGGGACAGGGAGTTCCACAGATACGCAGTATTTT. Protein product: CASSELGTGSSTDTQYF. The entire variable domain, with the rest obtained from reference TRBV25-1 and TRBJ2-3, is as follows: EADIYQTPRYLVIGTGKKITLECSQTMGHDKMYWYQQDPGMELHLIHYSYGVNSTEKGDLSSESTVSRIRTEHFPLTLESARPSHTSQYLCASSELGTGSSTDTQYFGPGTRLTVL.

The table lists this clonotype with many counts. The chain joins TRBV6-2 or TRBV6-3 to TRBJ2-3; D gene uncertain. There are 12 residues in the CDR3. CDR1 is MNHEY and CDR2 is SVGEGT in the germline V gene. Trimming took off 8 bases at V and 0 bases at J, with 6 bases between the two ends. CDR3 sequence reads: CASRLSTDTQYF. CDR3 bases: TGTGCCAGCCGGCTCAGCACAGATACGCAGTATTTT.

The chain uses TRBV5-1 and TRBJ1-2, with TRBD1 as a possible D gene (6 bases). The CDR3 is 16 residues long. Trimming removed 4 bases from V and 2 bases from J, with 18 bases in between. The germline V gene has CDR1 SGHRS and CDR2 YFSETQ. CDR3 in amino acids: CASSPPMGTPNYGYTF. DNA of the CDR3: TGCGCCAGCAGCCCCCCAATGGGGACACCCAACTATGGCTACACCTTC.

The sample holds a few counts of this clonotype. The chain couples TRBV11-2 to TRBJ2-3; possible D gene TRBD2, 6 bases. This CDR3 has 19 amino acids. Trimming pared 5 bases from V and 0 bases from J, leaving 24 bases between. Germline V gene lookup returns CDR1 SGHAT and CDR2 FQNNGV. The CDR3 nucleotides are TGTGCCAGCAGCGGCCGGGAGACAGCTGAGACAACTAGCACAGATACGCAGTATTTT. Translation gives CASSGRETAETTSTDTQYF.

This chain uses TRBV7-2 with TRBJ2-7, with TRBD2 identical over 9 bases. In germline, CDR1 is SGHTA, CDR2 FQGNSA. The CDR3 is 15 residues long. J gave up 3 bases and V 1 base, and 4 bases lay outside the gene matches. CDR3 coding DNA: TGTGCCAGCAGCTTAGGGGCTAGCGGGATCTACGAGCAGTACTTC. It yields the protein CASSLGASGIYEQYF.

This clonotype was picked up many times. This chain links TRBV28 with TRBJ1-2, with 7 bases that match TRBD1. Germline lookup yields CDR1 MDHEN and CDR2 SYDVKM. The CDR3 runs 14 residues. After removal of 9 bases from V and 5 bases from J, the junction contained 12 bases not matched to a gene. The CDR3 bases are TGTGCCAGTCTAAGCGGGGACAGAGTATATGGCTACACCTTC. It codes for CASLSGDRVYGYTF.

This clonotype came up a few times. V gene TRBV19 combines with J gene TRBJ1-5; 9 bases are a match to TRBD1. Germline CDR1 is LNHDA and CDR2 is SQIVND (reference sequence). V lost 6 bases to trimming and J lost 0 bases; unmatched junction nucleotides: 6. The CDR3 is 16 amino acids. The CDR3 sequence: CASRSDRGNSNQPQHF. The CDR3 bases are TGTGCCAGTAGGTCGGACAGGGGCAATAGCAATCAGCCCCAGCATTTT. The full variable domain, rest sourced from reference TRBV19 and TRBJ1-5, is DGGITQSPKYLFRKEGQNVTLSCEQNLNHDAMYWYRQDPGQGLRLIYYSQIVNDFQKGDIAEGYSVSREKKESFPLTVTSAQKNPTAFYLCASRSDRGNSNQPQHFGDGTRLSIL.

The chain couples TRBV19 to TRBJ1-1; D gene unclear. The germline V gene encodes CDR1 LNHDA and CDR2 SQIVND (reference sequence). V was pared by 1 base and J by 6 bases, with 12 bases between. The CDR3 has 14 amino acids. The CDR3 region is CASSIVGGRAEAFF. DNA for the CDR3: TGTGCCAGTAGTATAGTAGGTGGTCGGGCTGAAGCTTTCTTT.

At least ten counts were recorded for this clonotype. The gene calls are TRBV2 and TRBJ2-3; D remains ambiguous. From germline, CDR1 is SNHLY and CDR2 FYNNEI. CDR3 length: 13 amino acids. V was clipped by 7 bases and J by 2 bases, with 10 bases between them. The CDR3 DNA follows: TGTGCCAGCACCCGACCTACCACAGATACGCAGTATTTT. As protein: CASTRPTTDTQYF. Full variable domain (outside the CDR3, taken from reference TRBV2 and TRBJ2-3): EPEVTQTPSHQVTQMGQEVILRCVPISNHLYFYWYRQILGQKVEFLVSFYNNEISEKSEIFDDQFSVERPDGSNFTLKIRSTKLEDSAMYFCASTRPTTDTQYFGPGTRLTVL.

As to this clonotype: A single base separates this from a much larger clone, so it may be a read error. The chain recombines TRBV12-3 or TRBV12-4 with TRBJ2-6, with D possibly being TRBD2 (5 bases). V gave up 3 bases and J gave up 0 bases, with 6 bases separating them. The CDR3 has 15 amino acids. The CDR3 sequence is CASSLRASGANVLTF. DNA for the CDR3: TGTGCCAGCAGTTTGAGGGCCTCTGGGGCCAACGTCCTGACTTTC.

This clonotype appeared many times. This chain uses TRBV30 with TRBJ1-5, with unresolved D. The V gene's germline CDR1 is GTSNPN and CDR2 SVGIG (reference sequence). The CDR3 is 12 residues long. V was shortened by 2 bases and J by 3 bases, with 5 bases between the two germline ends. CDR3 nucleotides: TGTGCCTGGAGTCTTAACAATCAGCCCCAGCATTTT. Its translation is CAWSLNNQPQHF.

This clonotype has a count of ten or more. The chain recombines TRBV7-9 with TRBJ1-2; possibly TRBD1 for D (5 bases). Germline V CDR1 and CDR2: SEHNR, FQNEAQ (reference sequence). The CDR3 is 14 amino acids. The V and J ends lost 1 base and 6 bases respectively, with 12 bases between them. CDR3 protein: CASSLGGVVDGYTF. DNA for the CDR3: TGTGCCAGCAGCTTAGGGGGCGTGGTGGATGGCTACACCTTC.

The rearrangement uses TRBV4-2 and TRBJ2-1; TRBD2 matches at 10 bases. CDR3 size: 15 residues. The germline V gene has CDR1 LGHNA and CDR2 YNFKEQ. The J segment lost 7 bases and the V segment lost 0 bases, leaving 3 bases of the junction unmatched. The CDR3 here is CASSQEQLAGNEQFF. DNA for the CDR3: TGTGCCAGCAGCCAAGAGCAACTAGCGGGGAATGAGCAGTTCTTC.

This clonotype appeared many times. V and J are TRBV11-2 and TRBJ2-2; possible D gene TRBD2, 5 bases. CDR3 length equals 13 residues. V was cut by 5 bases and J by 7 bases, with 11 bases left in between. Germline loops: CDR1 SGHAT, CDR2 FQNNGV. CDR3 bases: TGTGCCAGCAGCCCCGAGGGTATCGGGGAGCTGTTTTTT. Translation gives CASSPEGIGELFF.

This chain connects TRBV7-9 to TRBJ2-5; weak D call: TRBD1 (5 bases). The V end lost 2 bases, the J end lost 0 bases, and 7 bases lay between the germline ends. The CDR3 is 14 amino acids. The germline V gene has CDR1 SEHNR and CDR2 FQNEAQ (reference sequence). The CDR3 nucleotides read TGTGCCAGCAGCTTACAGGGAAACCAAGAGACCCAGTACTTC. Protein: CASSLQGNQETQYF.